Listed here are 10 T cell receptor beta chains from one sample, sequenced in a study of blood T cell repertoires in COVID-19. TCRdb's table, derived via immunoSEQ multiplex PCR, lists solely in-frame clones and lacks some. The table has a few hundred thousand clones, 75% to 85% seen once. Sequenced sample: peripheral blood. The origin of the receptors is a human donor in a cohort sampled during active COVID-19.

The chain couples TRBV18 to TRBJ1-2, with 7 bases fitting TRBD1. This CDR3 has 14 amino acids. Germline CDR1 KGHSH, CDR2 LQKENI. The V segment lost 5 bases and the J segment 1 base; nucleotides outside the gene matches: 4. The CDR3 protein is CASSIGQDNYGYTF. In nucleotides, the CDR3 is TGTGCCAGCTCAATTGGACAGGATAACTATGGCTACACCTTC.

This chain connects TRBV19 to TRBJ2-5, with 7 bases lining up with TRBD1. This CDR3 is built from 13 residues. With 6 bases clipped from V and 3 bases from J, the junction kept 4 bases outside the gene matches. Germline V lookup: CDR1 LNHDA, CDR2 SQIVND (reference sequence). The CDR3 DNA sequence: TGTGCCAGTAGACAGACAGGGAAAGAGACCCAGTACTTC. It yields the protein CASRQTGKETQYF.

CDR3 loop: CASSLQGDNQPQHF. DNA of the CDR3: TGTGCCAGCAGCTTGCAAGGGGACAATCAGCCCCAGCATTTT. V is TRBV5-6 and J is TRBJ1-5; D perhaps matches TRBD1 (5 bases). CDR3 length: 14 residues. The germline V and J ends were trimmed by 1 base and 3 bases, with 8 bases remaining between them. CDR1 is SGHDT, CDR2 YYEEEE, per germline.

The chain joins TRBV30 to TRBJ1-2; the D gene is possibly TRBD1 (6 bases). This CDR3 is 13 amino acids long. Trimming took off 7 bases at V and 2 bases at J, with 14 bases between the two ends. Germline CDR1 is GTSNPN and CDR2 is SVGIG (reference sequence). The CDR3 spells CASGAQDNYGYTF. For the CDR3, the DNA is TGTGCCTCAGGGGCGCAGGACAACTATGGCTACACCTTC.

CDR3 in DNA: TGTGCCAGCAGCTTGAGCAGGGGGCGTGGGGGCTACACCTTC. It yields the protein CASSLSRGRGGYTF. This chain connects TRBV5-8 to TRBJ1-2; 8 bases are shared with TRBD1. V shed 1 base, J shed 8 bases, and the junction held 7 bases outside the gene matches. CDR3 length: 14 residues. The germline gives CDR1 SGHTS, CDR2 YDEGEE.

Written as DNA, the CDR3 is TGTGCCAGCAGCGGAGGACAGACAAGGTCAAATGAGCAGTTCTTC. Its translation: CASSGGQTRSNEQFF. The chain links TRBV7-9 to TRBJ2-1, with D perhaps TRBD1 (6 bases). V lost 5 bases and J lost 7, with 18 bases in between. The germline CDR1 and CDR2 sequences are SEHNR and FQNEAQ (reference sequence). This CDR3 comprises 15 residues.

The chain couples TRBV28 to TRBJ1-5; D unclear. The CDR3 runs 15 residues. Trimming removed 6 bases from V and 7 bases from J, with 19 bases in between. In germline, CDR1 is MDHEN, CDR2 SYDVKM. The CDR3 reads CASSEPFGEGQPQHF. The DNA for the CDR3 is TGTGCCAGCAGCGAACCATTTGGGGAGGGCCAGCCCCAGCATTTT.

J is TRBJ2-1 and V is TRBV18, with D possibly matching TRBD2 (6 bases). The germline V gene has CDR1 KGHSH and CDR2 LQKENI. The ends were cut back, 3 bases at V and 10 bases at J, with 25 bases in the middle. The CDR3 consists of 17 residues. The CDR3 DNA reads TGTGCCAGCTCACCGCGGGTAGGGACTTCTGCTTCAGGGGAGCAGTTCTTC. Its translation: CASSPRVGTSASGEQFF.

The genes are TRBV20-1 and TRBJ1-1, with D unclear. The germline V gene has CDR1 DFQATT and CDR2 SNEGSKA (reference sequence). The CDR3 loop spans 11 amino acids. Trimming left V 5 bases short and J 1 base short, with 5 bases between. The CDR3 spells CSAYTNTEAFF. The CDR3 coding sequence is TGCAGTGCTTACACGAACACTGAAGCTTTCTTT.

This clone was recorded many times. The CDR3 coding sequence is TGTGCCAGCAGCTCCTTAGGGGGCGCGGACTATGGCTACACCTTC. It yields the protein CASSSLGGADYGYTF. This chain joins TRBV5-6 and TRBJ1-2; TRBD1 aligns across 7 bases. The germline V gene encodes CDR1 SGHDT and CDR2 YYEEEE. V lost 3 bases, J lost 3 bases, and 8 bases stayed unmatched. This CDR3 comprises 15 residues.